A selection of T cell receptor beta chains follows, all from one sample in a study of cytomegalovirus exposure and HLA in healthy donors. Profiled with immunoSEQ multiplex PCR; TCRdb holds only in-frame clones, not every one. Its listing shows about 120,000 clones. What was sequenced was PBMCs. These receptors came from a man aged 18-30 years in good health and CMV-seronegative. The CDR3 runs from the conserved cysteine through the conserved F or W.

CATSEGRYNEQFF | TRBJ2-1 | TRBV15
CASRWLVGTDTQYF | TRBJ2-3 | TRBV28
CASSLFGVRNQPQHF | TRBJ1-5 | TRBV27
CASSLVEGLSGNTIYF | TRBJ1-3 | TRBV5-1
CASSPPVSRGYTEAFF | TRBJ1-1 | TRBV18
CASSWSEATLHF | TRBJ1-6 | TRBV5-6
CATSSGGGGYEQYF | TRBJ2-7 | TRBV28
CAWSGQAGYGYTF | TRBJ1-2 | TRBV30
CASSDRDTQTYEQYF | TRBJ2-7 | TRBV6-5
CASSYSGGFGGELFF | TRBJ2-2 | TRBV9
CASSVGTGGSYEQYF | TRBJ2-7 | TRBV9
CASRKGQTREAFF | TRBJ1-1 | TRBV2
CASSLSGLEFTDTQYF | TRBJ2-3 | TRBV28
CASSSRGGNEKLFF | TRBJ1-4 | TRBV27
CASLGQNTGELFF | TRBJ2-2 | TRBV28
CAISSQGNTGELFF | TRBJ2-2 | TRBV10-3
CASSERGGEQPQHF | TRBJ1-5 | TRBV2
CASSARGGTDEQYF | TRBJ2-7 | TRBV7-3
CASSRQGGAETQYF | TRBJ2-5 | TRBV7-9
CASSLEASSVYEQYF | TRBJ2-7 | TRBV11-3
CASSPLQGSQPQHF | TRBJ1-5 | TRBV18
CASSLGDEQYF | TRBJ2-7 | TRBV5-6
CASSQPGTGCGNTIYF | TRBJ1-3 | TRBV23-1
CASSPKTGLNTEAFF | TRBJ1-1 | TRBV18
CASSQEGAGNQPQHF | TRBJ1-5 | TRBV4-1
CASRGTVNGYTF | TRBJ1-2 | TRBV2
CASSLDPPSGSSRNEQYF | TRBJ2-7 | TRBV5-1
CASSLPQVAGNTIYF | TRBJ1-3 | TRBV5-1
CASSAAGTGGYEQYF | TRBJ2-7 | TRBV9
CAISDGRTMNTEAFF | TRBJ1-1 | TRBV10-3
CASKTAGQGAYGRKIERDTEAFF | TRBJ1-1 | TRBV5-1
CASSLFPTNYGYTF | TRBJ1-2 | TRBV7-3
CASRQTSGSTDTQYF | TRBJ2-3 | TRBV11-3
CASSLETESGYTF | TRBJ1-2 | TRBV5-1
CASSLYRGDTQYF | TRBJ2-3 | TRBV27
CASSFKGQTTDTQYF | TRBJ2-3 | TRBV28
CASMASFGAGELFF | TRBJ2-2 | TRBV9